A single sample is the source of the 27 T cell receptor beta chains below, sequenced in a study of tumor and adjacent non-tumor tissue in lung cancer. TCRbeta libraries were built with three rounds of nested PCR, modified from ARM-PCR. TCRdb used MiXCR to reprocess the multiplex PCR reads, holding one entry per CDR3 protein. The data show approximately 120,000 distinct CDR3 sequences, roughly 80% seen once. No cell sorting was done before RNA was extracted from the tissue. Sequenced material: lung tumor tissue. Receptors originate from a woman aged 55-70 years with non-small cell lung cancer.

This chain connects TRBV30 to TRBJ2-7; D uncertain. Per the germline V gene, CDR1 is GTSNPN and CDR2 is SVGIG (reference sequence). The length of the CDR3 is 14 residues. Trimming took 0 bases from V and 2 from J, leaving 11 bases between them. The DNA of the CDR3 is TGTGCCTGGAGTGTACTGGGAATACCCTACGAGCAGTACTTC. Protein product: CAWSVLGIPYEQYF.

About this clonotype itself: One base away lies a much larger clone, so this may be a sequencing read error. As the CDR3 is not closed by the conserved phenylalanine or tryptophan, this likely results from a read error. The chain has TRBV6-2 or TRBV6-3 and TRBJ2-1, with 8 bases that match TRBD2. This CDR3 is 15 amino acids long. With V trimmed by 7 bases and J by 8 bases, 13 bases remained unmatched. Germline-derived CDR1 and CDR2 are MNHEY and SVGEGT. This CDR3 is CASTPPGLELYEQFL. Written as DNA, the CDR3 is TGTGCCAGCACCCCTCCGGGACTAGAGTTGTATGAGCAGTTCTTA.

On this clonotype: The conserved closing phenylalanine or tryptophan is absent in this CDR3, likely reflecting a read error. The chain is built from TRBV11-1 and TRBJ1-1; D possibly corresponds to TRBD1 (5 bases). This CDR3 has 13 amino acids. Per the germline V gene, CDR1 is SGHAT and CDR2 is FQDESV (reference sequence). CDR3 bases: TGTGCCAGTAGCCGGGACCGCAACACTGACGCTTTCTTA. As protein: CASSRDRNTDAFL.

The chain is built from TRBV12-3 or TRBV12-4 and TRBJ1-2, with D hard to call. Trimming cost V 4 bases and J 3 bases, with 15 bases left between them. The CDR3 consists of 15 residues. Here the CDR3 DNA reads TGTGCCAGCAGTTCCGGGAAAATTGAGGACTATGGCTACACCTTC. This encodes CASSSGKIEDYGYTF.

Comments on this clonotype: At one end the junction does not follow the germline gene, possibly because of a read error. The rearrangement uses TRBV4-3 and TRBJ1-1; TRBD1 aligns across 8 bases. CDR3 size: 16 residues. Germline V gene lookup returns CDR1 LGHNA and CDR2 YSLEER. The DNA for the CDR3 is TGTGCCAGCAGCCCACGAAGGACAGGGTACGTCATTGAAGCTTTCTTT. Translation gives CASSPRRTGYVIEAFF.

In this sample, this clonotype is medium-sized (0.01 to 0.1%). V usage is TRBV11-2 and J usage is TRBJ1-6; the D is unclear. V was pared by 2 bases and J by 7 bases, with 12 bases between. Per germline, CDR1 SGHAT and CDR2 FQNNGV. CDR3 length equals 15 residues. The CDR3 DNA reads as TGTGCCAGCAGCTTACAACCCAGCCCGAATTCACCCCTCCACTTT. Its translation is CASSLQPSPNSPLHF. The full variable domain, its missing parts supplied by reference TRBV11-2 and TRBJ1-6, is EAGVAQSPRYKIIEKRQSVAFWCNPISGHATLYWYQQILGQGPKLLIQFQNNGVVDDSQLPKDRFSAERLKGVDSTLKIQPAKLEDSAVYLCASSLQPSPNSPLHFGNGTRLTVT.

About this clonotype itself: A much more abundant neighbour one base away suggests this may be a read error. The genes are TRBV4-3 and TRBJ1-2; no definite D call. CDR3 size: 13 residues. Looked up from germline, CDR1 is LGHNA and CDR2 is YSLEER. Between the trimmed V and J ends, which lost 0 bases and 7 bases, there was a span of 9 bases. CDR3: CASSQDMMGGYTF. In nucleotides, the CDR3 is TGCGCCAGCAGCCAAGATATGATGGGTGGCTACACCTTC.

Regarding this clonotype: At one end, the junction sequence differs from germline, possibly due to a read error. The chain links TRBV4-3 to TRBJ2-1; TRBD2 might be the D (6 bases). The CDR3 extends over 17 amino acids. CDR1 and CDR2 (germline): LGHNA, YSLEER. DNA for the CDR3: TGCGCTAGCAGCCAAGAGGCTAGCGAAAGCTCCTACAATAAGCAGTTCTTC. The encoded protein is CASSQEASESSYNKQFF.

Concerning this clonotype: The CDR3 ends on some other residue instead of the conserved phenylalanine or tryptophan, so this is likely a read error. The chain employs TRBV20-1 and TRBJ1-5; perhaps TRBD1 as D (5 bases). CDR3 length: 15 residues. The germline gives CDR1 DFQATT, CDR2 SNEGSKA (reference sequence). Trimming removed 8 bases from V and 3 bases from J, with 20 bases in between. Written as DNA, the CDR3 is TGCAGTTATAGTAGGGAGCAGGGCACCAATCAGCCCCAGCATTTG. Translating gives CSYSREQGTNQPQHL.

A single count supports this clonotype. V gene TRBV30 combines with J gene TRBJ2-1; maybe TRBD2 (6 bases). Trimming took 2 bases from V and 4 from J, leaving 21 bases between them. Per germline, CDR1 GTSNPN and CDR2 SVGIG (reference sequence). This CDR3 has 17 residues. Here the CDR3 reads CAWSPYRGKRGYNEQFF. The CDR3 DNA is TGTGCCTGGAGTCCCTATCGCGGGAAGAGGGGTTACAATGAGCAGTTCTTC.

This clonotype came up many times. The rearrangement links TRBV20-1 to TRBJ1-2; 8 nucleotides match TRBD1. The J segment lost 6 bases and the V segment lost 2 bases, leaving 5 bases of the junction unmatched. The germline CDR1 and CDR2 sequences are DFQATT and SNEGSKA (reference sequence). The CDR3 is made up of 13 amino acids. As DNA, the CDR3 is TGCAGTGCTAGAAAGGAACAGGGGGATGGCTACACCTTC. Protein product: CSARKEQGDGYTF.

This clonotype was found many times. Here the CDR3 reads CSASRPLNTGELFF. CDR3 coding DNA: TGCAGTGCTAGTAGGCCACTCAACACCGGGGAGCTGTTTTTT. The gene calls are TRBV20-1 and TRBJ2-2; D remains ambiguous. Per the germline V gene, CDR1 is DFQATT and CDR2 is SNEGSKA (reference sequence). The CDR3 runs to 14 residues. Trimming left V 3 bases short and J 2 bases short, with 10 bases between.

About this clonotype: A much larger clone sits a single nucleotide away, making a read error possible. The J gene is TRBJ2-5, the V gene TRBV5-4, with D tentatively TRBD1 or TRBD2 (5 bases each). The CDR3 runs to 13 residues. Per the germline V gene, CDR1 is SGHNT and CDR2 is YYREEE (reference sequence). CDR3 bases: TGTGCCAGCAGCTCGACGGGCAGGGAGACCCATTACTTC. It specifies CASSSTGRETHYF.

The chain recombines TRBV28 with TRBJ1-6; D is ambiguous. Germline assignment: CDR1 MDHEN and CDR2 SYDVKM. The CDR3 has 15 amino acids. V was cut by 11 bases and J by 0 bases, with 14 bases left in between. This CDR3 reads CASRTAGSYNSPLHF. CDR3 DNA sequence: TGTGCCTCCCGGACGGCAGGCTCCTATAATTCACCCCTCCACTTT.

This clonotype was recorded only once. The chain combines TRBV29-1 with TRBJ2-5, with D possibly TRBD2 on 7 matching bases. This CDR3 spans 12 amino acids. The germline gives CDR1 SQVTM, CDR2 ANQGSEA. Trimming left V 7 bases short and J 8 bases short, with 17 bases between. The CDR3 DNA reads as TGCAGCGGCGGCTTAGGGGGGGACACCCAGTACTTC. Its translation: CSGGLGGDTQYF.

As concerns this clonotype: Given a much more abundant clone one base away, this may be a read error. The J gene is TRBJ1-1, the V gene TRBV6-1; D not resolved. The CDR3 runs 14 residues. Germline assignment: CDR1 MNHNS and CDR2 SASEGT. The V end lost 8 bases, the J end lost 1 base, and 14 bases lay between the germline ends. CDR3 in amino acids: CASSRWAGNTEAFF. The CDR3 DNA follows: TGTGCCAGCTCACGATGGGCAGGGAACACTGAAGCTTTCTTT.

This clonotype was seen just once. With a much larger clone just one base away, this may be a read error. This sequence joins TRBV11-2 and TRBJ2-7; D unresolved. This CDR3 has 15 residues. The germline gives CDR1 SGHAT, CDR2 FQNNGV. V was cut by 0 bases and J by 6 bases, with 15 bases left in between. Here the CDR3 reads CASSLDHVALLEQYF. Here the CDR3 DNA reads TGTGCCAGCAGCTTAGACCATGTGGCTTTGCTCGAGCAGTACTTC.

The chain recombines TRBV7-9 with TRBJ2-3, with no clear D. Germline loops: CDR1 SEHNR, CDR2 FQNEAQ (reference sequence). The ends were cut back, 5 bases at V and 9 bases at J, with 15 bases in the middle. This CDR3 comprises 13 residues. In DNA form, the CDR3 reads TGTGCCAGCAGCCCCTCCGCGGCTCACACGCAGTATTTT. It is translated as CASSPSAAHTQYF.

In this sample, this clonotype turned up many times. The V and J genes are TRBV10-2 and TRBJ2-1; 7 bases line up with TRBD1. This CDR3 is built from 16 residues. Germline V CDR1 and CDR2: WSHSY, SAAADI. The V gene end was trimmed by 4 bases and the J gene end by 1 base; junction bases not matched to a gene: 7. CDR3 in DNA: TGCGCCAGCAGTGCCTTAGACAGGGTGTCCTACAATGAGCAGTTCTTC. Translating it yields CASSALDRVSYNEQFF.

In the case of this clonotype: Mismatch with germline at one junction end may stem from a read error. The chain has TRBV6-6 and TRBJ1-1, with D possibly matching TRBD1 (5 bases). CDR1 is MNHNY and CDR2 is SVGAGI in the germline V gene (reference sequence). The CDR3 is made up of 9 amino acids. The CDR3 DNA is TGTGCCGGCAGTTACAGGTCCTACTTT. It yields the protein CAGSYRSYF.

As regards this clonotype: A much larger clone lies one base from this, so it may be a read error. J is TRBJ2-4 and V is TRBV10-3; no firm D call. CDR1 and CDR2 from the germline V gene are ENHRY and SYGVKD. CDR3 length equals 13 residues. In DNA form, the CDR3 reads TGTGTCATCAGTGACCTAGCCAAAAACATTCAGTACTTC. This sequence encodes CVISDLAKNIQYF.

This rearrangement joins TRBV6-1 to TRBJ1-5; D unclear. Trimming removed 10 bases from V and 1 base from J, with 23 bases in between. The V gene's germline CDR1 is MNHNS and CDR2 SASEGT. The CDR3 consists of 17 residues. For the CDR3, the DNA is TGTGCCAAAAGTGAGGGTAAGAGGGCGGGGAGCAATCAGCCCCAGCATTTT. Translating it yields CAKSEGKRAGSNQPQHF.

Comments on this clonotype: A read error may produce the germline difference seen at one junction end. The rearrangement uses TRBV12-3 or TRBV12-4 and TRBJ1-6, with no clear D. The CDR3 length is 12 residues. The CDR3 region is CACSLVASPLHF. The CDR3 nucleotides read TGTGCCTGCAGTTTAGTGGCTTCACCCCTCCACTTT.

A word on this clonotype: At one end, the junction sequence differs from germline, possibly due to a read error. The chain carries TRBV11-1 and TRBJ2-5; no clear D. The CDR3 has 13 residues. Per germline, CDR1 SGHAT and CDR2 FQDESV (reference sequence). The CDR3 coding sequence is TGTGCCAACAACTTAATCCAGTCGGAGACCCAGTATTTC. Translating it yields CANNLIQSETQYF.

This chain connects TRBV7-2 to TRBJ2-5; TRBD2 agrees at 11 bases. This CDR3 contains 18 residues. Germline CDR1 reads SGHTA; CDR2 reads FQGNSA. V was pared by 0 bases and J by 4 bases, with 10 bases of the junction left unmatched. The CDR3 coding sequence is TGTGCCAGCAGCTTAGCCGGTAGCGGGGGGGCAAGGGCAGAGACCCAGTACTTC. It is translated as CASSLAGSGGARAETQYF.

This chain links TRBV12-3 or TRBV12-4 with TRBJ2-4; D is possibly TRBD1 (6 bases). With 10 bases removed from V and 2 bases from J, the gap between germline ends came to 15 bases. The CDR3 spans 14 residues. CDR3: CAISPTGSKNIQYF. As DNA, the CDR3 is TGTGCCATCAGCCCGACAGGATCCAAAAACATTCAGTACTTC.

Turning to this clonotype: The junction differs from germline at one of its ends, possibly a read error. This rearrangement joins TRBV11-1 to TRBJ1-1; D gene unclear. CDR1 and CDR2 (germline): SGHAT, FQDESV (reference sequence). The CDR3 is 13 residues long. The DNA for the CDR3 is TGTGTCAGCAGCCTGGAGCGCAACACTGAAGCTTTCTTT. Amino acid sequence: CVSSLERNTEAFF.